What follows are 21 T cell receptor beta chains derived from one specimen sequenced in a study of vaccination and CD4 T cells after COVID-19. The antigens of these receptors remain unknown. The treatment was: approximately nine-day PBMC culture with coronavirus spike peptide pools or control peptides (ViraFEST assay). Scientists ran DNA taken from cultured CD4+ T cells through the Oncomine TCR Beta short-read assay for sequencing. One entry per CDR3 protein, called by TCRdb with MiXCR from the PCR reads. The repertoire holds 8,700 or so distinct CDR3 sequences, with 55% to 80% as singletons. Sequencing was performed on CD4+ T cells from blood, cultured in vitro, taken before SARS-CoV-2 vaccination. The receptors derive from a human donor who had recovered from COVID-19.

The chain links TRBV20-1 to TRBJ2-5; 9 bases align to TRBD2. Germline CDR1 and CDR2: DFQATT and SNEGSKA (reference sequence). Losses at the gene ends were 1 base for V and 5 bases for J; bases not matched to a gene: 8. The CDR3 contains 15 residues. For the CDR3, the DNA is TGCAGTGCTAGAGTCGCGGGAGGGCTGGATGAGACCCAGTACTTC. Its protein is CSARVAGGLDETQYF.

V usage is TRBV2 and J usage is TRBJ1-2; D possibly corresponds to TRBD1 (6 bases). V gave up 7 bases and J gave up 4 bases, with 13 bases separating them. The CDR3 is 13 amino acids. Germline CDR1 SNHLY, CDR2 FYNNEI. CDR3 region: CASKGDGPYGYTF. The CDR3 coding sequence is TGTGCCAGCAAGGGGGACGGTCCCTATGGCTACACCTTC.

The chain recombines TRBV28 with TRBJ2-5; D tentatively fits TRBD1 or TRBD2 (5 bases each). The CDR3 length is 13 residues. CDR1 is MDHEN and CDR2 is SYDVKM in the germline V gene. Trimming cost V 3 bases and J 6 bases, with 11 bases left between them. In DNA form, the CDR3 reads TGTGCCAGCAGTTTCGGGGCGGTGAAGACCCAGTACTTC. This encodes CASSFGAVKTQYF. Complete variable domain (other parts from reference TRBV28 and TRBJ2-5): DVKVTQSSRYLVKRTGEKVFLECVQDMDHENMFWYRQDPGLGLRLIYFSYDVKMKEKGDIPEGYSVSREKKERFSLILESASTNQTSMYLCASSFGAVKTQYFGPGTRLLVL.

V and J are TRBV5-4 and TRBJ2-7, with TRBD2 matching over 9 bases. V shed 4 bases, J shed 3 bases, and the junction held 5 bases outside the gene matches. Germline loops: CDR1 SGHNT, CDR2 YYREEE (reference sequence). The CDR3 is 14 residues long. CDR3 DNA sequence: TGTGCCAGCAGCAGCCTAGCGGGGCGCTACGAGCAGTACTTC. Translation: CASSSLAGRYEQYF.

This sequence joins TRBV20-1 and TRBJ2-5, with 11 bases matching TRBD2. The V segment lost 8 bases and the J segment 5 bases; nucleotides outside the gene matches: 13. The CDR3 totals 15 residues. The germline V gene encodes CDR1 DFQATT and CDR2 SNEGSKA (reference sequence). The DNA for the CDR3 is TGCAGTCCCAGGACTAGCGGGTCCCCTAGGGAGACCCAGTACTTC. Its protein is CSPRTSGSPRETQYF.

To note about this clonotype: An end of the junction differs from the germline gene, which may be a read error. The V and J genes are TRBV5-1 and TRBJ2-5; a possible D gene is TRBD2 (6 bases). This CDR3 has 13 residues. CDR1 is SGHRS and CDR2 is YFSETQ in the germline V gene. This CDR3 is CASTLGGKETQYF. The CDR3 coding sequence is TGCGCCAGCACCTTGGGGGGAAAAGAGACCCAGTACTTC.

This clonotype was observed a handful of times. This chain uses TRBV20-1 with TRBJ2-1; 9 bases agree with TRBD2. The J segment lost 4 bases and the V segment lost 6 bases, leaving 13 bases of the junction unmatched. Per the germline V gene, CDR1 is DFQATT and CDR2 is SNEGSKA (reference sequence). This CDR3 contains 16 residues. CDR3 DNA sequence: TGCAGTGCCCATGACATGGCTAGCGGGACGTACAATGAGCAGTTCTTC. This encodes CSAHDMASGTYNEQFF.

The V call is TRBV6-1, the J call TRBJ1-6; 7 nucleotides agree with TRBD1. Trimming removed 7 bases from V and 9 bases from J; junction bases left unmatched: 15. Germline V gene lookup returns CDR1 MNHNS and CDR2 SASEGT. CDR3 size: 16 residues. The CDR3 bases are TGTGCCAGCACAAAGCGGGAGGACAGGAGGGTTTCACCCCTCCACTTT. Its protein is CASTKREDRRVSPLHF.

The chain couples TRBV28 to TRBJ2-1, with TRBD1 as a possible D gene (6 bases). Germline V gives CDR1 MDHEN, CDR2 SYDVKM. The CDR3 sequence is 11 residues long. Here the CDR3 DNA reads TGTAGGGTTTCTAGGGGGAATGAGCAGTTCTTC. It is translated as CRVSRGNEQFF.

This rearrangement joins TRBV15 to TRBJ1-5; D gene unclear. From germline, CDR1 is LNHNV and CDR2 YYDKDF (reference sequence). The V gene lost 0 bases and the J gene lost 7 bases, with 4 bases spanning the gap. The CDR3 consists of 12 residues. Here the CDR3 DNA reads TGTGCCACCAGCAGAGATTACCAGCCCCAGCATTTT. As protein: CATSRDYQPQHF.

The chain recombines TRBV5-4 with TRBJ1-2; D might be TRBD1 (6 bases). Germline lookup yields CDR1 SGHNT and CDR2 YYREEE (reference sequence). Trimming stripped 4 bases from V and 2 bases from J, with 12 bases between. The CDR3 totals 14 residues. The CDR3 region has the DNA TGTGCCAGCAGCCCCCAAGACAGGAACTATGGCTACACCTTC. It encodes CASSPQDRNYGYTF.

The chain has TRBV20-1 and TRBJ2-2; possibly TRBD1 for D (5 bases). The germline V gene has CDR1 DFQATT and CDR2 SNEGSKA (reference sequence). The V gene lost 1 base and the J gene lost 3 bases, with 6 bases spanning the gap. The CDR3 covers 13 residues. This chain's CDR3 is CSARGGDTGELFF. The CDR3 DNA is TGCAGTGCTAGAGGGGGCGACACCGGGGAGCTGTTTTTT.

In nucleotides, the CDR3 is TGCAGTGCTAGAGGACAGGGAGGGCTAGCGGGAGACCTGGGCGAGCAGTACTTC. Protein sequence: CSARGQGGLAGDLGEQYF. The chain has TRBV20-1 and TRBJ2-7; 10 bases are a match to TRBD2. Germline values: CDR1 DFQATT, CDR2 SNEGSKA (reference sequence). The length of the CDR3 is 18 residues. The V gene end was trimmed by 1 base and the J gene end by 6 bases; junction bases not matched to a gene: 18.

The chain carries TRBV6-2 or TRBV6-3 and TRBJ1-1, with 7 bases lining up with TRBD1. The CDR3 has 14 residues. V shed 2 bases, J shed 5 bases, and the junction held 5 bases outside the gene matches. Germline V gene data show CDR1 as MNHEY and CDR2 as SVGEGT. CDR3 amino acids: CASSYNRGGTEAFF. CDR3 in DNA: TGTGCCAGCAGTTACAACAGGGGTGGTACTGAAGCTTTCTTT.

The chain combines TRBV6-2 or TRBV6-3 with TRBJ2-2; D remains ambiguous. CDR3 length: 16 amino acids. Germline CDR1 and CDR2: MNHEY and SVGEGT. V lost 2 bases, J lost 4 bases, and 14 bases lay in between. The CDR3 is CASSYPLGSITGELFF. The CDR3 bases are TGTGCCAGCAGTTACCCCTTGGGGTCCATCACCGGGGAGCTGTTTTTT.

The chain links TRBV29-1 to TRBJ2-5, with 10 bases lining up with TRBD1. The ends lost 3 bases at V and 2 bases at J; junction bases unmatched: 6. The CDR3 runs 15 residues. Germline V gene lookup returns CDR1 SQVTM and CDR2 ANQGSEA. CDR3 DNA sequence: TGCAGCGTTGAGGGAGGGACAGGGGTACAAGAGACCCAGTACTTC. Translated, it gives CSVEGGTGVQETQYF.

The chain has TRBV19 and TRBJ2-5; 7 nucleotides align to TRBD2. Germline loops: CDR1 LNHDA, CDR2 SQIVND (reference sequence). Germline trimming cut 4 bases from V and 4 bases from J; bases unmatched to any gene: 3. This CDR3 has 13 residues. The CDR3, as DNA: TGTGCCAGTAGTAGCGGGAGAGGAGAGACCCAGTACTTC. Translation: CASSSGRGETQYF.

The chain carries TRBV20-1 and TRBJ2-7, with 7 nucleotides matching TRBD1. Trimming removed 5 bases from V and 4 bases from J; junction bases left unmatched: 11. CDR1 and CDR2 from the germline V gene are DFQATT and SNEGSKA (reference sequence). The CDR3 contains 14 residues. This CDR3 reads CSAPRNDRVYEQYF. As DNA, the CDR3 is TGCAGTGCTCCTCGAAACGACAGGGTATACGAGCAGTACTTC.

The chain recombines TRBV15 with TRBJ2-3; possible D gene TRBD1, 6 bases. This CDR3 has 14 amino acids. Trimming pared 1 base from V and 2 bases from J, leaving 7 bases between. Germline V lookup: CDR1 LNHNV, CDR2 YYDKDF (reference sequence). CDR3 loop: CATSRGGPTDTQYF. CDR3 coding DNA: TGTGCCACCAGCAGAGGGGGGCCCACAGATACGCAGTATTTT.

This clonotype turned up a few times. The V and J genes are TRBV20-1 and TRBJ2-2; weak D call: TRBD2 (6 bases). In germline, CDR1 is DFQATT, CDR2 SNEGSKA (reference sequence). Trimming pared 0 bases from V and 4 bases from J, leaving 12 bases between. The CDR3 is 15 residues long. CDR3: CSAREAGRGTGELFF. The CDR3 DNA reads TGCAGTGCTAGAGAGGCCGGGAGAGGCACCGGGGAGCTGTTTTTT.

This chain connects TRBV7-3 to TRBJ2-1; D remains ambiguous. Trimming left V 4 bases short and J 0 bases short, with 7 bases between. There are 14 residues in the CDR3. Germline V lookup: CDR1 SGHTA, CDR2 FQGTGA. The CDR3 DNA sequence: TGTGCCAGCAGCTCAGGAAGCTCCTACAATGAGCAGTTCTTC. Protein sequence: CASSSGSSYNEQFF. The full variable domain, rest sourced from reference TRBV7-3 and TRBJ2-1, is GAGVSQTPSNKVTEKGKYVELRCDPISGHTALYWYRQSLGQGPEFLIYFQGTGAADDSGLPNDRFFAVRPEGSVSTLKIQRTERGDSAVYLCASSSGSSYNEQFFGPGTRLTVL.